These T cell receptor beta chains were read from a single sample in a study of memory CD4+ T cells and cytomegalovirus serostatus. Produced via immunoSEQ multiplex PCR; TCRdb's table is partial and in-frame only. The profile shows 61,000 or so clones, around three quarters of them singletons. The sequencing sample was made of memory CD4+ T cells from blood. Receptors originate from an adult in good health and CMV-seronegative. Some clones in this sample may be carry-over from other donors' samples. Each CDR3 is given with its conserved first and last residue. The D gene is left open where the match is weak. Some rows have no size entry. The others give once, few or many, or a class for an expanded clone.

13,TRBV18,TRBJ1-1,-,-,CASSDAFGTEAFF,TGTGCCAGCTCCGATGCGTTTGGCACTGAAGCTTTCTTT
15,TRBV9,TRBJ2-5,-,-,CASSVTPFGQETQYF,TGTGCCAGCAGCGTAACCCCGTTTGGTCAAGAGACCCAGTACTTC
13,TRBV14,TRBJ2-7,-,-,CASSRAQGNEQYF,TGTGCCAGCAGCCGGGCCCAGGGGAACGAGCAGTACTTC
13,TRBV9,TRBJ1-2,-,-,CASSEQPGYGYTF,TGTGCCAGCAGCGAGCAACCGGGCTATGGCTACACCTTC
12,TRBV12-5,TRBJ1-1,-,-,CASGIRGTEAFF,TGTGCTAGTGGTATCAGGGGCACTGAAGCTTTCTTT
15,TRBV27,TRBJ2-7,few,TRBD2,CASSLLLAGVGEQYF,TGTGCCAGCAGTTTACTACTAGCGGGAGTAGGTGAGCAGTACTTC
15,TRBV18,TRBJ2-7,-,TRBD2,CASSPKTSGKYEQYF,TGTGCCAGCTCACCAAAAACTAGCGGGAAGTACGAGCAGTACTTC
14,TRBV9,TRBJ2-5,-,-,CASSVGGVRETQYF,TGTGCCAGCAGCGTTGGGGGAGTAAGAGAGACCCAGTACTTC
16,TRBV6-1,TRBJ1-5,few,TRBD1,CASSEMGQIASQPQHF,TGTGCCAGCAGTGAAATGGGACAGATTGCTAGTCAGCCCCAGCATTTT
15,TRBV6-5,TRBJ1-3,-,-,CASSRTGDSGNTIYF,TGTGCCAGCAGTCGTACAGGAGACTCTGGAAACACCATATATTTT
13,TRBV28,TRBJ1-2,-,TRBD1,CASSFGQGGGYTF,TGTGCCAGCAGTTTTGGACAGGGGGGTGGCTACACCTTC
13,TRBV9,TRBJ1-2,-,TRBD1,CASSAPGGYGYTF,TGTGCCAGCAGCGCACCAGGGGGGTATGGCTACACCTTC
14,TRBV5-4,TRBJ1-2,-,-,CASSLEGGIYGYTF,TGTGCCAGCAGCTTGGAAGGGGGAATCTATGGCTACACCTTC
15,TRBV5-1,TRBJ1-1,-,TRBD1,CASSLTGTGDTEAFF,TGCGCCAGCAGCTTAACCGGGACAGGGGACACTGAAGCTTTCTTT
14,TRBV12-2,TRBJ2-7,few,-,CASRFHQGYYEQYF,TGTGCAAGTCGCTTCCACCAGGGCTACTACGAGCAGTACTTC
13,TRBV10-3,TRBJ2-5,-,-,CAISEGGWETQYF,TGTGCCATCAGTGAGGGAGGGTGGGAGACCCAGTACTTC
13,TRBV5-1,TRBJ1-1,-,-,CASRFDGNTEAFF,TGCGCCAGCAGGTTCGATGGGAACACTGAAGCTTTCTTT
14,TRBV4-3,TRBJ1-1,-,-,CASSQARGHAEAFF,TGCGCCAGCAGCCAGGCAAGGGGTCACGCTGAAGCTTTCTTT
15,TRBV11-2,TRBJ2-6,-,-,CASSLRPVGANVLTF,TGTGCCAGCAGCTTACGCCCTGTTGGGGCCAACGTCCTGACTTTC
14,TRBV30,TRBJ2-3,-,TRBD1,CAWEGTGEPDTQYF,TGTGCCTGGGAAGGAACAGGGGAGCCAGATACGCAGTATTTT
15,TRBV7-9,TRBJ1-4,few,-,CASSLQSSTNEKLFF,TGTGCCAGCAGCTTACAAAGCTCAACTAATGAAAAACTGTTTTTT
16,TRBV30,TRBJ1-6,-,TRBD1,CAWSRGGQPYNSPLHF,TGTGCCTGGAGTAGGGGGGGACAGCCCTATAATTCACCCCTCCACTTT
12,TRBV19,TRBJ2-7,-,TRBD2,CASSIGRDEQYF,TGTGCCAGTAGTATCGGGAGGGACGAGCAGTACTTC
14,TRBV14,TRBJ2-7,-,-,CASSPGRGGFEQYF,TGTGCCAGCAGCCCCGGACGCGGGGGCTTCGAGCAGTACTTC
15,TRBV5-1,TRBJ2-2,-,TRBD1,CASSLQGEDTGELFF,TGCGCCAGCAGCTTACAGGGGGAGGACACCGGGGAGCTGTTTTTT
13,TRBV15,TRBJ1-5,once,-,CATSKGSNQPQHF,TGTGCCACCAGCAAAGGGAGCAATCAGCCCCAGCATTTT
17,TRBV7-9,TRBJ2-5,-,-,CASSRWLGATIQETQYF,TGTGCCAGCAGCCGTTGGTTGGGGGCGACCATCCAAGAGACCCAGTACTTC
13,TRBV7-2,TRBJ1-1,-,TRBD1,CASSFTGGTEAFF,TGTGCCAGCAGCTTCACAGGGGGGACTGAAGCTTTCTTT
17,TRBV6-1,TRBJ1-3,-,-,CASSEALGGDAGNTIYF,TGTGCCAGCAGTGAAGCGCTTGGGGGTGACGCTGGAAACACCATATATTTT
14,TRBV11-2,TRBJ2-7,-,-,CASSLVRGSYEQYF,TGTGCCAGCAGCTTAGTACGGGGATCCTACGAGCAGTACTTC
15,TRBV6-5,TRBJ1-3,-,-,CASTPRAASGNTIYF,TGTGCCAGCACCCCCCGGGCGGCCTCTGGAAACACCATATATTTT
13,TRBV6-5,TRBJ1-5,-,-,CASKASLAQPQHF,TGTGCCAGCAAGGCCTCTTTAGCGCAGCCCCAGCATTTT
13,TRBV5-4,TRBJ1-2,-,-,CASSGVFNYGYTF,TGTGCCAGCAGCGGGGTCTTCAACTATGGCTACACCTTC
16,TRBV27,TRBJ2-1,-,TRBD2,CASTIDGTSGRNEQFF,TGTGCCAGCACCATAGACGGGACTAGCGGGAGAAATGAGCAGTTCTTC
14,TRBV7-9,TRBJ2-3,-,-,CASSLDQGLDTQYF,TGTGCCAGCAGCTTAGACCAGGGGTTAGATACGCAGTATTTT
15,TRBV28,TRBJ2-3,-,TRBD2,CASSRRTSGRRTQYF,TGTGCCAGCAGTCGGCGGACTAGCGGGAGGCGTACGCAGTATTTT
14,TRBV9,TRBJ1-6,-,-,CASSVGQYNSPLHF,TGTGCCAGCAGCGTAGGCCAGTATAATTCACCCCTCCACTTT
11,TRBV5-1,TRBJ2-7,once,-,CASSQEYERYF,TGCGCCAGCAGCCAGGAGTACGAGCGATACTTC
12,TRBV6-5,TRBJ2-2,-,-,CASISSDRRLFF,TGTGCCAGCATTTCCTCCGATCGCAGGCTGTTTTTT
15,TRBV2,TRBJ1-4,-,-,CASSEAGGVQGKLFF,TGTGCCAGCAGTGAAGCGGGGGGGGTGCAGGGAAAACTGTTTTTT
17,TRBV7-9,TRBJ2-4,-,-,CASSLATGLLKGNIQYF,TGTGCCAGCAGCTTGGCAACAGGGCTCCTAAAAGGAAACATTCAGTACTTC